Below, one TCR beta chain is given with its context. Its antigen is unidentified. With a much larger clone just one base away, this may be a read error. The data derive from a study of T cell repertoires in cytomegalovirus infection. In the study overall: Through public TCR beta signatures, both CMV infection and matching HLA type were indicated.

TCRdb reanalysed the reads using MiXCR and keeps one entry per CDR3 protein. The sample records around 70,000 distinct CDR3 sequences, over 3.5% being singletons. General observations from the study: HLA-C-restricted TCR beta clonotypes specific for CMV led the ex vivo response. Carriers of CMV and the relevant HLA type were discriminated by public TCR beta frequency.

The CDR3 totals 14 residues. Germline lookup yields CDR1 SGHTA and CDR2 FQGNSA. V trimming: 8 bases; J trimming: 1 base; junction bases outside the gene matches: 4. The TCR was taken from a human donor in good health (CMV status not recorded). Some clones in this sample may be carry-over from other donors' samples. What was sequenced was PBMCs. The chain combines TRBV7-2 with TRBJ2-3; 9 positions match TRBD2. CDR3 sequence: CASGGGRGTDTQYF. CDR3 DNA sequence: TGTGCCAGCGGAGGCGGGAGGGGCACAGATACGCAGTATTTT. Filled out from reference TRBV7-2 and TRBJ2-3, the complete variable domain reads GAGVSQSPSNKVTEKGKDVELRCDPISGHTALYWYRQSLGQGLEFLIYFQGNSAPDKSGLPSDRFSAERTGGSVSTLTIQRTQQEDSAVYLCASGGGRGTDTQYFGPGTRLTVL.